The sequence of this T cell receptor (beta chain) was determined in a study of blood T cell repertoires in COVID-19. In the study overall: Sites across the United States, Italy and Spain contributed samples from acute and convalescent COVID-19.

Germline V gene lookup returns CDR1 SGHDN and CDR2 FVKESK. Trimming took off 0 bases at V and 5 bases at J, with 13 bases between the two ends. The CDR3 sequence is 15 residues long. Original analysis: By means of reference gene primer amplification, nucleated cell counts were estimated. The assay was immunoSEQ multiplex PCR, and TCRdb's table has in-frame clones only and misses some. From that table come the V and J calls and clone size; the DNA was used to work out D and trimming. Among 65,000 to 95,000 clones, approximately 85% were seen once, and the ten largest hold about 7%. The sequencing input was peripheral blood. The clonotype originates from a man aged 70 or older with acute or convalescent COVID-19. The chain has TRBV14 and TRBJ2-5; D is possibly TRBD2 (6 bases). The CDR3 is CASSQEGRRSETQYF. CDR3 sequence (DNA): TGTGCCAGCAGCCAAGAGGGGAGGCGCTCGGAGACCCAGTACTTC.